Listed below are T cell receptor beta chains from one sample, sequenced in a study of CD8+ T cells in alopecia areata. Measured with immunoSEQ multiplex PCR; TCRdb has only the in-frame clones, and not every one. The sample records 120,000 to 150,000 clones, 82% being singletons. The sample consisted of CD8+ T cells sorted from blood, taken at week 4, from a patient treated with tofacitinib. Receptors were obtained from a human donor with alopecia areata. CDR3s include the opening cysteine and the closing phenylalanine or tryptophan. The D gene is left open where the match is weak. Expanded clones are given a class, and other clones once, few, many or no size at all.

CDR3 DNA	CDR3 protein	D gene	V gene	J gene	clone size
TGTGCCCGCAATGAGCAGTTCTTC	CARNEQFF	-	TRBV6-5	TRBJ2-1	once
TGCAGCGTTGAAGGGACAGGGGATGGGAGCACCGGGGAGCTGTTTTTT	CSVEGTGDGSTGELFF	TRBD1	TRBV29-1	TRBJ2-2	-
TGTGCCAGCAGCTTGGCCACCAACACAGATACGCAGTATTTT	CASSLATNTDTQYF	-	TRBV5-6	TRBJ2-3	few
TGCGCCAGCAGCCTGGGGGAATGGCCCTACGAGCAGTACTTC	CASSLGEWPYEQYF	-	TRBV5-1	TRBJ2-7	-
TGTGCCAGCAGGGGAACGGGGGGGCTTACCGGGGAGCTGTTTTTT	CASRGTGGLTGELFF	TRBD2	TRBV7-8	TRBJ2-2	-
TGTGCCAGCAGTTACCGCCGACTAGCGGGGACGGATACGCAGTATTTT	CASSYRRLAGTDTQYF	TRBD2	TRBV6-5	TRBJ2-3	-
TGTGCCAGCAGCTTCCTCGGTGAGGGGGAGCAGTACTTC	CASSFLGEGEQYF	-	TRBV7-2	TRBJ2-7	-
TGCGCCAGCAGCTTGAGACTAGCGGGGGTCGAGCAGTACTTC	CASSLRLAGVEQYF	TRBD2	TRBV5-1	TRBJ2-7	-
TGTGCCAGCAGCCCAACAGGTTCGAGCACAGATACGCAGTATTTT	CASSPTGSSTDTQYF	-	TRBV27	TRBJ2-3	-
TGTGCCAGCAGCGTAACTTCGGATACGCAGTATTTT	CASSVTSDTQYF	-	TRBV9	TRBJ2-3	-
TGTGCCAGCAGTTGGCAGGGGAACACTGAAGCTTTCTTT	CASSWQGNTEAFF	-	TRBV27	TRBJ1-1	-
TGTGCCAGCAGCCTGTACTACGGGACTAGCGGGAACACCGGGGAGCTGTTTTTT	CASSLYYGTSGNTGELFF	TRBD2	TRBV7-8	TRBJ2-2	-
TGTGCCAGCAGGTTAGGAGGAGATACGCAGTATTTT	CASRLGGDTQYF	-	TRBV5-4	TRBJ2-3	-
TGTGCCAGCAGTGTAGGACAGGGAGGGAGCACTGAAGCTTTCTTT	CASSVGQGGSTEAFF	TRBD1	TRBV6-5	TRBJ1-1	once
TGTGCCAGCAGCCGTCCGGGACTAGCGGGTCTAGAGACCCAGTACTTC	CASSRPGLAGLETQYF	TRBD2	TRBV7-9	TRBJ2-5	-
TGTGCCAGCAGCCAAGAGGGGACTAGCGGCTCCTACGAGCAGTACTTC	CASSQEGTSGSYEQYF	TRBD2	TRBV4-2	TRBJ2-7	few
TGTGCCAGCAGCTTGGCCTGGCAGGTGAATCAGCCCCAGCATTTT	CASSLAWQVNQPQHF	-	TRBV5-6	TRBJ1-5	-
TGTGCCAGCAGCCCTGACAGGGGCTTTTACAATGAGCAGTTCTTC	CASSPDRGFYNEQFF	TRBD1	TRBV7-9	TRBJ2-1	-
TGTGCCAGCAGCTCCTCGTCAGGGATCCAAGAGACCCAGTACTTC	CASSSSSGIQETQYF	-	TRBV5-7	TRBJ2-5	-
TGCGCCAGCAGCCAAAGGCTAGCGGGCACGGAGCCCCAGCATTTT	CASSQRLAGTEPQHF	-	TRBV4-1	TRBJ1-5	-
TGCAGCGTTGAAAACGGGGGGATGGGCTATGGCTACACCTTC	CSVENGGMGYGYTF	-	TRBV29-1	TRBJ1-2	-
TGTGCCAGCAGCCCAGCTATGGAGTACGAGCAGTACTTC	CASSPAMEYEQYF	-	TRBV7-9	TRBJ2-7	-
TGCAGCGTTGAAGACCTGACAATAGAAGAGACCCAGTACTTC	CSVEDLTIEETQYF	-	TRBV29-1	TRBJ2-5	-